This record looks at one T cell receptor beta chain sequence and its context. After removal of 10 bases from V and 6 bases from J, the junction contained 13 bases not matched to a gene. There are 15 residues in the CDR3. Germline assignment: CDR1 ENHRY and CDR2 SYGVKD. This sample was taken from a study of cytotoxic CD8 clonotypes in ibrutinib-treated CLL. Clones were read by immunoSEQ multiplex PCR, and TCRdb kept only the in-frame ones, dropping some. The data show hundreds of thousands of clones, 70% seen once. The clonotype comes from a human donor with chronic lymphocytic leukemia. The starting material was PBMCs, obtained after 24 months of ibrutinib treatment. The V gene is TRBV10-3, the J gene TRBJ2-2, with 8 positions matching TRBD1. The CDR3 reads CATQVDRVNAGELFF. CDR3 DNA sequence: TGTGCCACTCAGGTGGACAGGGTTAACGCCGGGGAGCTGTTTTTT.